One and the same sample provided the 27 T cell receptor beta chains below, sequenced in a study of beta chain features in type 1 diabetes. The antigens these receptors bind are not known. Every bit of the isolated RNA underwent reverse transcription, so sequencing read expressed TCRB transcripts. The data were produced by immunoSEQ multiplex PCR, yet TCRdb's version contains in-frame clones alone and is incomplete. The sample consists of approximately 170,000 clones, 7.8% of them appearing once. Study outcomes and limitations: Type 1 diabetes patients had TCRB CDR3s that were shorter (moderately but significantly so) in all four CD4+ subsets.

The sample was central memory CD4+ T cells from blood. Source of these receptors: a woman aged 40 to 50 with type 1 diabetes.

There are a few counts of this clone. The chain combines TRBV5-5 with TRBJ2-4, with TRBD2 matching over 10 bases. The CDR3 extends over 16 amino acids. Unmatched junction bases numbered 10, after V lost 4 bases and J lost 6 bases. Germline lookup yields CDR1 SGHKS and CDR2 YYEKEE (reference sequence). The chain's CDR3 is CASSQMSGLAVNIQYF. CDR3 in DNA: TGTGCCAGCAGCCAAATGTCTGGACTAGCGGTAAACATTCAGTACTTC.

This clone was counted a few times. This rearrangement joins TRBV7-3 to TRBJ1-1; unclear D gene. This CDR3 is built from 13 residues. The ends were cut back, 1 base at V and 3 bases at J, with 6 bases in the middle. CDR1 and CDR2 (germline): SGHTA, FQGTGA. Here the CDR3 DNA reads TGTGCCAGCAGCTTAAGTTCTGACACTGAAGCTTTCTTT. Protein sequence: CASSLSSDTEAFF.

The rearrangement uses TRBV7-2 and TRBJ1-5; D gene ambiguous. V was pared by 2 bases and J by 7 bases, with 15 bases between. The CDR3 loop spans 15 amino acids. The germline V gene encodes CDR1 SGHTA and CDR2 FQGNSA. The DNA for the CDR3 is TGTGCCAGCAGCTTATATCAAACGGGGAACCAGCCCCAGCATTTT. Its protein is CASSLYQTGNQPQHF. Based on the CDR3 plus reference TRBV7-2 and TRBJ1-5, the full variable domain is GAGVSQSPSNKVTEKGKDVELRCDPISGHTALYWYRQSLGQGLEFLIYFQGNSAPDKSGLPSDRFSAERTGGSVSTLTIQRTQQEDSAVYLCASSLYQTGNQPQHFGDGTRLSIL.

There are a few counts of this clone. The CDR3 DNA reads as TGTGCCAGCAGCTTGAATGGGTTCCGGGAGCCCCAGCATTTT. It encodes CASSLNGFREPQHF. The chain carries TRBV7-9 and TRBJ1-5; D is undetermined. Trimming removed 3 bases at V and 8 bases at J, with 14 bases between. The CDR3 consists of 14 residues. Germline lookup yields CDR1 SEHNR and CDR2 FQNEAQ (reference sequence). Full variable domain (outside the CDR3, taken from reference TRBV7-9 and TRBJ1-5): DTGVSQNPRHKITKRGQNVTFRCDPISEHNRLYWYRQTLGQGPEFLTYFQNEAQLEKSRLLSDRFSAERPKGSFSTLEIQRTEQGDSAMYLCASSLNGFREPQHFGDGTRLSIL.

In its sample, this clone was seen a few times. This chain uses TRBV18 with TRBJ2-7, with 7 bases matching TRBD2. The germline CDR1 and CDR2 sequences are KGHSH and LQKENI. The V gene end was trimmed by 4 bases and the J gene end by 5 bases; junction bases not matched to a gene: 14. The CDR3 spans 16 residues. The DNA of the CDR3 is TGTGCCAGCTCACTGGACCGAGCCGGGGGGTCCCACGAGCAGTACTTC. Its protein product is CASSLDRAGGSHEQYF.

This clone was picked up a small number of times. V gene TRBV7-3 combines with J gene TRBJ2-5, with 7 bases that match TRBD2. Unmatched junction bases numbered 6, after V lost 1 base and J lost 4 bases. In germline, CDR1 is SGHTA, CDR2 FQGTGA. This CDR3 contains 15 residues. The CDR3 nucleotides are TGTGCCAGCAGCTTAAGCGGCGCGGGAGCAGAGACCCAGTACTTC. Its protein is CASSLSGAGAETQYF.

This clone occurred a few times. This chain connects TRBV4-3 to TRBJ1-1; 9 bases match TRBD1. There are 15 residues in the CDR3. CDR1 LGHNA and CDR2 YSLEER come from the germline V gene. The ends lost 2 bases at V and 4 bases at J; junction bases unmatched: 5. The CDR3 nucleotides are TGCGCCAGCAGCCAAATGGCGACAGGGGGCACTGAAGCTTTCTTT. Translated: CASSQMATGGTEAFF.

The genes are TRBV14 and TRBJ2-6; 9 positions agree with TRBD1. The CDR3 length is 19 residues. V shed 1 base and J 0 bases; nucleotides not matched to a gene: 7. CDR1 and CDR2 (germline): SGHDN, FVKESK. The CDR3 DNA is TGTGCCAGCAGCCAAGTGGGGGGACAGGGATACTCTGGGGCCAACGTCCTGACTTTC. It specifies CASSQVGGQGYSGANVLTF.

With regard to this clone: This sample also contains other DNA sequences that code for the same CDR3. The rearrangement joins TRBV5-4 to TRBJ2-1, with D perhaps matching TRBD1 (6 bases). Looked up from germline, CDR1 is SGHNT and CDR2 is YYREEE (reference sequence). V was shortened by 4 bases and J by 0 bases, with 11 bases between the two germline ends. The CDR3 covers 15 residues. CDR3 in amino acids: CASSPRGSSYNEQFF. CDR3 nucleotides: TGTGCCAGCAGCCCTAGGGGGAGCTCCTACAATGAGCAGTTCTTC.

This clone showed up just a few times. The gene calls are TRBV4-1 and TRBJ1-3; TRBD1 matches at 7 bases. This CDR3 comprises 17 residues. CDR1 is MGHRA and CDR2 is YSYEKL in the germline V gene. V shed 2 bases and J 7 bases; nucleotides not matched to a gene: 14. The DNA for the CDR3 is TGCGCCAGCAGCCAACTCATTAGGGACAGTGGACGGAACACCATATATTTT. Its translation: CASSQLIRDSGRNTIYF.

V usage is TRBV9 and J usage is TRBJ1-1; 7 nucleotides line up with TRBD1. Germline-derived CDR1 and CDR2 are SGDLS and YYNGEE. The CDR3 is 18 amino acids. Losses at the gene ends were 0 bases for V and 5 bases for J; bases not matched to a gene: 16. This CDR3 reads CASSVGRLSVGRGTEAFF. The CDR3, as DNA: TGTGCCAGCAGCGTAGGAAGGTTAAGTGTTGGCAGGGGGACTGAAGCTTTCTTT. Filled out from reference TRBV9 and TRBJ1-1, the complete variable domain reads DSGVTQTPKHLITATGQRVTLRCSPRSGDLSVYWYQQSLDQGLQFLIQYYNGEERAKGNILERFSAQQFPDLHSELNLSSLELGDSALYFCASSVGRLSVGRGTEAFFGQGTRLTVV.

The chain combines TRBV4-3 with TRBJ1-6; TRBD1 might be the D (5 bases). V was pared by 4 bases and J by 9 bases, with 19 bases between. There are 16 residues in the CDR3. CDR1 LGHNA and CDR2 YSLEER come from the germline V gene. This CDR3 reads CASSPTPAGGSSPLHF. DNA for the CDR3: TGCGCCAGCAGCCCGACACCCGCGGGGGGGAGTTCACCCCTCCACTTT.

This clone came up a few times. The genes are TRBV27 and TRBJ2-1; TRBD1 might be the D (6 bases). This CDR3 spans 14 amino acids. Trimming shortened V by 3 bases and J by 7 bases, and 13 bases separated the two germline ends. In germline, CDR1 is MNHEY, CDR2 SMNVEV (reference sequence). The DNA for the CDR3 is TGTGCCAGCAGTTTCCAGGGGCCGAAGAATGAGCAGTTCTTC. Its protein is CASSFQGPKNEQFF.

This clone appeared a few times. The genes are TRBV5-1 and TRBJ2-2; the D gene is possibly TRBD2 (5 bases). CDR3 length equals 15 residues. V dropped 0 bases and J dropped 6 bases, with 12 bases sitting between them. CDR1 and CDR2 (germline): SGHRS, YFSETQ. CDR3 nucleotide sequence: TGCGCCAGCAGCTTGGAGGTTGAGGGAGCCGGGGAGCTGTTTTTT. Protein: CASSLEVEGAGELFF.

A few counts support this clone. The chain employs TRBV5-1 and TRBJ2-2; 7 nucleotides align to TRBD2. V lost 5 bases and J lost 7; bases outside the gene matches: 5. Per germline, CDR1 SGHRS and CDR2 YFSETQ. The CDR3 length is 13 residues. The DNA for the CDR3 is TGCGCCAGCAGGGCCCGGGAGGACGGGGAGCTGTTTTTT. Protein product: CASRAREDGELFF.

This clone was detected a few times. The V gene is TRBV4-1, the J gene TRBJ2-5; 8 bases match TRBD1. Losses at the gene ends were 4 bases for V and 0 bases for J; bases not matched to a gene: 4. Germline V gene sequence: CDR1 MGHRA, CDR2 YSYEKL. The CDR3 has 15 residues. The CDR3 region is CASSRGTGDQETQYF. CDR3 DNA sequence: TGCGCCAGCAGCCGAGGGACAGGAGACCAAGAGACCCAGTACTTC.

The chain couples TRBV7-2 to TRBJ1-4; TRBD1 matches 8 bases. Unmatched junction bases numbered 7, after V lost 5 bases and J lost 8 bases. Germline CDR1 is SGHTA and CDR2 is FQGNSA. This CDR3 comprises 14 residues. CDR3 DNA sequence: TGTGCCAGCAGCACCCGACAGGGGTACGAAAAACTGTTTTTT. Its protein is CASSTRQGYEKLFF. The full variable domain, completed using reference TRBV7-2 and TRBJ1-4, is GAGVSQSPSNKVTEKGKDVELRCDPISGHTALYWYRQSLGQGLEFLIYFQGNSAPDKSGLPSDRFSAERTGGSVSTLTIQRTQQEDSAVYLCASSTRQGYEKLFFGSGTQLSVL.

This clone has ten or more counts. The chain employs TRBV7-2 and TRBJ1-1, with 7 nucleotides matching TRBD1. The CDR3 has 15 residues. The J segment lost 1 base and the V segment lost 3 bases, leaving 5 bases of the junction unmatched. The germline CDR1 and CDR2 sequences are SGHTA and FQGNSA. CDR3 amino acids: CASSFRTGENTEAFF. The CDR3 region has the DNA TGTGCCAGCAGCTTTCGGACAGGTGAGAACACTGAAGCTTTCTTT.

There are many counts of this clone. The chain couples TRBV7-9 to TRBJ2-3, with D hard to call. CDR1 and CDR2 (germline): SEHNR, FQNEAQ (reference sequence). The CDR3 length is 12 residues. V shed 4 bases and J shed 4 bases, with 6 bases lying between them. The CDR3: CASSSDSDTQYF. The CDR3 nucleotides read TGTGCCAGCAGCTCTGACTCAGATACGCAGTATTTT.

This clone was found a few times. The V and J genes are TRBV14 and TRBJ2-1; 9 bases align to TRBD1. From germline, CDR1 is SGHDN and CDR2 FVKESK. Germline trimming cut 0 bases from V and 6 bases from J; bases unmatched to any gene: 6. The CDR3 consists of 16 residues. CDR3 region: CASSQEFRQGGNEQFF. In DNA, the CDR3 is TGTGCCAGCAGCCAAGAATTTCGACAGGGGGGCAATGAGCAGTTCTTC.

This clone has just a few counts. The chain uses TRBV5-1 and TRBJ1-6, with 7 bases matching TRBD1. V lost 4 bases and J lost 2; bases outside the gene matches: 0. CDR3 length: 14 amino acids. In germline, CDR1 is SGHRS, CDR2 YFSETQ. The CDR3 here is CASSQGAYNSPLHF. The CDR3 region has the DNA TGCGCCAGCAGCCAGGGGGCCTATAATTCACCCCTCCACTTT.

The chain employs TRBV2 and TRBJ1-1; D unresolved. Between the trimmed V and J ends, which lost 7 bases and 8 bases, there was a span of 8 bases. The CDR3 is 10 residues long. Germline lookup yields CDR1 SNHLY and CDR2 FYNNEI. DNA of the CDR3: TGTGCCAGCACCCACCGGGAAGCTTTCTTT. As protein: CASTHREAFF.

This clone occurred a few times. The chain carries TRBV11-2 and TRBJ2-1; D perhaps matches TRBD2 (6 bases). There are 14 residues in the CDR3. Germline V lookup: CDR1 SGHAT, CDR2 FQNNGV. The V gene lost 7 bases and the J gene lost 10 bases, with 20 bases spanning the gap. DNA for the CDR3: TGTGCCAGCACCCTACGGGGGACTGCGGGGGAGCAGTTCTTC. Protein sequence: CASTLRGTAGEQFF.

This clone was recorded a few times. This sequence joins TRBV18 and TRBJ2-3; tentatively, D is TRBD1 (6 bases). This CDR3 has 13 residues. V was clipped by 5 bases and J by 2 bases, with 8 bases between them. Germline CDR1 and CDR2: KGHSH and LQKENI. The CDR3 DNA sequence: TGTGCCAGCTCAGACAGGACCACAGATACGCAGTATTTT. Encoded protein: CASSDRTTDTQYF.

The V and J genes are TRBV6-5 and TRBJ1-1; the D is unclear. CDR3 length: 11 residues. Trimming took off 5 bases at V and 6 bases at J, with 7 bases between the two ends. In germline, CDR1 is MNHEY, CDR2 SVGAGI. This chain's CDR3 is CASSNIAEAFF. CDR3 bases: TGTGCCAGCAGTAATATCGCTGAAGCTTTCTTT.

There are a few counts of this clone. The CDR3: CAWATGTGRTEAFF. CDR3 bases: TGTGCCTGGGCGACCGGGACAGGGCGGACTGAAGCTTTCTTT. The chain links TRBV30 to TRBJ1-1, with TRBD1 matching 9 bases. The germline CDR1 and CDR2 sequences are GTSNPN and SVGIG (reference sequence). The CDR3 totals 14 residues. V was clipped by 5 bases and J by 5 bases; unmatched bases: 9.

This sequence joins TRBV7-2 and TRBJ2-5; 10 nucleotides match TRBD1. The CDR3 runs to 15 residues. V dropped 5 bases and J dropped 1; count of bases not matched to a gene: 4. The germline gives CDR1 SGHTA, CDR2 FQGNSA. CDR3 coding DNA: TGTGCCAGCAGCCCGGGACAGGGGCTCCAAGAGACCCAGTACTTC. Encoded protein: CASSPGQGLQETQYF.